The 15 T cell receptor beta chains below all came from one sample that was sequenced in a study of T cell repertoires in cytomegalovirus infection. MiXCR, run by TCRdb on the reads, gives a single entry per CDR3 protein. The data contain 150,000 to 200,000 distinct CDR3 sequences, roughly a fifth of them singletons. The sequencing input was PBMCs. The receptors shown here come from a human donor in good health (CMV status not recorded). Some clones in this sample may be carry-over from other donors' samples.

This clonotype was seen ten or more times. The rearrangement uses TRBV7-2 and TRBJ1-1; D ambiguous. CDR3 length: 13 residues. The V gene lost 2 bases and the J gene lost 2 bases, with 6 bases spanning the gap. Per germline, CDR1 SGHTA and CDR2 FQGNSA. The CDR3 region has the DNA TGTGCCAGCAGCTTAAATTACAACACTGAAGCTTTCTTT. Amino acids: CASSLNYNTEAFF.

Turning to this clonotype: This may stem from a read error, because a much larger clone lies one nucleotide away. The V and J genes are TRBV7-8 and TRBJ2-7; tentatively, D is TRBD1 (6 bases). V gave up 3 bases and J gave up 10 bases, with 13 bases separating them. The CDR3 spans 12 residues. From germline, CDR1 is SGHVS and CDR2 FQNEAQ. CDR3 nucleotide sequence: TGTGCCAGCAGCTTGGGGGCGGATGATCAGTACTTC. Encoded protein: CASSLGADDQYF.

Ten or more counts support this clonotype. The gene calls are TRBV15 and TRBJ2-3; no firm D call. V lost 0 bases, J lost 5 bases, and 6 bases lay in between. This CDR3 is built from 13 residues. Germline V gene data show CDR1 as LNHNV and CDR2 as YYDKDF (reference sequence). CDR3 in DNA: TGTGCCACCAGCAGAGATCCCGGAGATACGCAGTATTTT. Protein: CATSRDPGDTQYF.

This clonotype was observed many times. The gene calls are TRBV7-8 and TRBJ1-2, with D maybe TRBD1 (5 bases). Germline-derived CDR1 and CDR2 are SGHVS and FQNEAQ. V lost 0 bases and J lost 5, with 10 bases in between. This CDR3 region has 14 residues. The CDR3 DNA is TGTGCCAGCAGCTTAGCGAGGGGAAGGTATGGCTACACCTTC. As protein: CASSLARGRYGYTF.

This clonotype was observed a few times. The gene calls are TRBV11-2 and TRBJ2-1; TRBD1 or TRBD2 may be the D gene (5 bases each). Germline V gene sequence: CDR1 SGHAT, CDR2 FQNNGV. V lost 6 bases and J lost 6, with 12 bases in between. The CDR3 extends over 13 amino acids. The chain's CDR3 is CASRGPGSNEQFF. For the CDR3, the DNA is TGTGCCAGCAGGGGACCGGGCTCCAATGAGCAGTTCTTC.

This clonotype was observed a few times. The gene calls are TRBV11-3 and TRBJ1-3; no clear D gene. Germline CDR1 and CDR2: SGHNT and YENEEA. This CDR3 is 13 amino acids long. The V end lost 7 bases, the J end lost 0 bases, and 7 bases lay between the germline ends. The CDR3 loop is CASTGNSGNTIYF. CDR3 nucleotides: TGTGCCAGCACCGGGAACTCTGGAAACACCATATATTTT.

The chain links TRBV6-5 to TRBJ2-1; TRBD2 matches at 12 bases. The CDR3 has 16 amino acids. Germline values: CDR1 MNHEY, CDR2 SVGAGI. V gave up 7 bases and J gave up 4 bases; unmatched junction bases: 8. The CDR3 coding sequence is TGTGCCAGCAATAACCTAGCGGGGGGGGGATACAATGAGCAGTTCTTC. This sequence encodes CASNNLAGGGYNEQFF.

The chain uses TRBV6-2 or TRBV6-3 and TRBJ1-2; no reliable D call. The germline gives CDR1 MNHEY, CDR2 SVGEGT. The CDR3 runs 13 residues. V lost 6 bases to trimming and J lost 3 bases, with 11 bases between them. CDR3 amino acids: CASSNQVYYGYTF. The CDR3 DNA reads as TGTGCCAGCAGCAATCAGGTCTACTATGGCTACACCTTC.

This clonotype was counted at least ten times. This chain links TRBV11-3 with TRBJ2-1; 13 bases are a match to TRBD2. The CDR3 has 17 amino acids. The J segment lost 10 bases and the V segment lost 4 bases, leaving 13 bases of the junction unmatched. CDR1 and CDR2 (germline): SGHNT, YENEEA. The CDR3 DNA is TGTGCCAGCAGCTCCAGACCTGGACTAGCGGGAGCAGGCGAGCAGTTCTTC. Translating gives CASSSRPGLAGAGEQFF.

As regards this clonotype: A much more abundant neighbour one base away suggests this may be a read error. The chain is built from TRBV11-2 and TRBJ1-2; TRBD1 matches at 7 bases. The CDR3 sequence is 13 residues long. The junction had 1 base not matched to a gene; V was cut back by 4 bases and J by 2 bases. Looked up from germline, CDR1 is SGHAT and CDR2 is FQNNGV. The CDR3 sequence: CASSSGQNYGYTF. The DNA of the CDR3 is TGTGCCAGCAGCTCGGGACAGAACTATGGCTACACCTTC.

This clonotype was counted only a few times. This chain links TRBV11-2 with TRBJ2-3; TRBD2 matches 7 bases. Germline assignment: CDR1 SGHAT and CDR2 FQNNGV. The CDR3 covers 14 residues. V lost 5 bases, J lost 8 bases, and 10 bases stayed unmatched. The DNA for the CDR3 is TGTGCCAGCAGCCCTAAGCGGGACGGCGCTACGCAGTATTTT. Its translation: CASSPKRDGATQYF.

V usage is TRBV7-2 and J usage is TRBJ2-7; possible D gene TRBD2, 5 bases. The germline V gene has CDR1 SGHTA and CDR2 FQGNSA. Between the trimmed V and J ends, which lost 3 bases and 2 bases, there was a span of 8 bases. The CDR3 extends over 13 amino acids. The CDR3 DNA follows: TGTGCCAGCAGCTTGACTAATACCTACGAGCAGTACTTC. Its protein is CASSLTNTYEQYF.

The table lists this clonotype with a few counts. The CDR3 is CASRSTQGPDTQYF. The CDR3 nucleotides read TGTGCCAGCAGGTCAACTCAGGGGCCCGATACGCAGTATTTT. The chain uses TRBV6-5 and TRBJ2-3, with D possibly matching TRBD1 (6 bases). The V and J ends lost 6 bases and 6 bases respectively, with 16 bases between them. The germline V gene encodes CDR1 MNHEY and CDR2 SVGAGI. The CDR3 is made up of 14 amino acids.

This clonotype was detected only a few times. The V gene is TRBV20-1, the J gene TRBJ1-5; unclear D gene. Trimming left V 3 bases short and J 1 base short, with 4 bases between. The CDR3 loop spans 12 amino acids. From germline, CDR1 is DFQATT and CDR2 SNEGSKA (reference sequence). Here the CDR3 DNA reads TGCAGTGCTAGCAGGAGCAATCAGCCCCAGCATTTT. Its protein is CSASRSNQPQHF.

The CDR3 protein is CASTVDRVSYEQYF. As DNA, the CDR3 is TGTGCCAGCACCGTGGACAGGGTCTCCTACGAGCAGTACTTC. The rearrangement links TRBV28 to TRBJ2-7; 8 bases are a match to TRBD1. Germline CDR1 is MDHEN and CDR2 is SYDVKM. This CDR3 has 14 residues. V lost 7 bases and J lost 0; bases outside the gene matches: 5.